Below are 27 T cell receptor beta chains sequenced from a single sample in a study of CD8 T cells in ankylosing spondylitis. Via MiXCR, TCRdb re-called the 5' RACE reads, giving one row per CDR3 protein. The sample includes approximately 400,000 distinct CDR3 sequences, roughly 25% seen only once; the top ten take about 0.9%. Study-wide points: Blood of patients with ankylosing spondylitis appeared to be characterized by a TCR beta motif of several highly homologous variants.

Antigen specificity for these receptors is unknown. The sequenced sample consisted of blood, either unsorted or a sorted T cell fraction (not recorded which). The origin of the receptors is a male donor with ankylosing spondylitis.

This clonotype was counted a few times. This rearrangement joins TRBV3-1 to TRBJ2-1, with a tentative D call TRBD2 (6 bases). The CDR3 covers 14 residues. V was cut by 1 base and J by 16 bases, with 20 bases left in between. Germline V CDR1 and CDR2: LGHDT, YNNKEL (reference sequence). This chain's CDR3 is CASSQAYWRGGEFF. Here the CDR3 DNA reads TGTGCCAGCAGCCAAGCATACTGGCGGGGAGGTGAATTCTTC.

This chain uses TRBV27 with TRBJ2-7; 15 bases agree with TRBD2. Trimming cost V 7 bases and J 6 bases; bases outside gene matches: 13. Germline loops: CDR1 MNHEY, CDR2 SMNVEV (reference sequence). The CDR3 totals 17 residues. Here the CDR3 reads CASTPPGLAGGMGEQYF. CDR3 coding DNA: TGTGCCAGCACCCCTCCGGGACTAGCGGGAGGAATGGGCGAGCAGTACTTC.

The J gene is TRBJ2-2, the V gene TRBV3-1; D is perhaps TRBD1 (5 bases). The CDR3 loop spans 14 amino acids. Trimming shortened V by 6 bases and J by 5 bases, and 13 bases separated the two germline ends. Per the germline V gene, CDR1 is LGHDT and CDR2 is YNNKEL (reference sequence). The CDR3 DNA sequence: TGTGCCAGCAGACCTATCCCAGGGACCGGGGAGCTGTTTTTT. It is translated as CASRPIPGTGELFF. Variable domain in full (rest from reference TRBV3-1 and TRBJ2-2): DTAVSQTPKYLVTQMGNDKSIKCEQNLGHDTMYWYKQDSKKFLKIMFSYNNKELIINETVPNRFSPKSPDKAHLNLHINSLELGDSAVYFCASRPIPGTGELFFGEGSRLTVL.

The genes are TRBV20-1 and TRBJ2-2, with 7 bases lining up with TRBD1. V was clipped by 6 bases and J by 3 bases; unmatched bases: 7. This CDR3 is built from 14 residues. Germline lookup yields CDR1 DFQATT and CDR2 SNEGSKA (reference sequence). CDR3 bases: TGCAGTGCCACCGACAGGGAAGACACCGGGGAGCTGTTTTTT. It is translated as CSATDREDTGELFF.

V and J are TRBV20-1 and TRBJ2-1; 9 bases fit TRBD2. The germline V gene encodes CDR1 DFQATT and CDR2 SNEGSKA (reference sequence). J gave up 4 bases and V 8 bases, and 6 bases lay outside the gene matches. The CDR3 extends over 13 amino acids. The CDR3 sequence: CSNSGSGYNEQFF. The DNA for the CDR3 is TGCAGTAATAGCGGGAGCGGATACAATGAGCAGTTCTTC.

The chain combines TRBV24-1 with TRBJ1-1; perhaps TRBD1 as D (5 bases). V lost 9 bases and J lost 0, with 16 bases in between. Germline lookup yields CDR1 KGHDR and CDR2 SFDVKD. The CDR3 has 15 amino acids. The CDR3: CATRAGHHMNTEAFF. CDR3 DNA sequence: TGTGCCACCCGTGCGGGGCACCACATGAACACTGAAGCTTTCTTT.

J is TRBJ2-2 and V is TRBV5-1; 7 bases align to TRBD2. From germline, CDR1 is SGHRS and CDR2 YFSETQ. After removal of 1 base from V and 11 bases from J, the junction contained 8 bases not matched to a gene. The CDR3 covers 14 residues. DNA for the CDR3: TGCGCCAGCAGCTTGCAAGCGGGGAGGGAAGAGCTGTTTTTT. The encoded protein is CASSLQAGREELFF.

A few counts support this clonotype. The chain carries TRBV6-1 and TRBJ2-2; D may match TRBD1 or TRBD2 (5 bases each). CDR1 MNHNS and CDR2 SASEGT come from the germline V gene. The germline V and J ends were trimmed by 2 bases and 2 bases, with 12 bases remaining between them. The CDR3 is 16 amino acids. The CDR3 DNA sequence: TGTGCCAGCAGTGAAAGGTTCGGGACCAACACCGGGGAGCTGTTTTTT. Its translation: CASSERFGTNTGELFF.

This clonotype was seen more than once but under ten times. This chain joins TRBV20-1 and TRBJ2-1; 9 nucleotides line up with TRBD2. This CDR3 has 17 amino acids. The germline gives CDR1 DFQATT, CDR2 SNEGSKA (reference sequence). The junction had 13 bases not matched to a gene; V was cut back by 0 bases and J by 7 bases. The CDR3 bases are TGCAGTGCTAGAGATCTCGGTAGCGGGAGATCCCGGAATGAGCAGTTCTTC. Translated, it gives CSARDLGSGRSRNEQFF.

This clonotype was counted only a few times. The chain joins TRBV15 to TRBJ1-2; D is uncertain. V was cut by 0 bases and J by 5 bases, with 10 bases left in between. The CDR3 loop spans 14 amino acids. Germline CDR1 is LNHNV and CDR2 is YYDKDF (reference sequence). CDR3 in amino acids: CATSRDRATYGYTF. The CDR3 bases are TGTGCCACCAGCAGAGATAGGGCAACATATGGCTACACCTTC.

In this sample, this clonotype turned up a few times. This rearrangement joins TRBV20-1 to TRBJ2-1; 10 bases are shared with TRBD1. The germline V gene encodes CDR1 DFQATT and CDR2 SNEGSKA (reference sequence). The CDR3 spans 17 residues. J was trimmed by 4 bases and V by 6 bases; bases with no gene match: 15. Here the CDR3 DNA reads TGCAGTGCCATCCCATCCCCGGGACAGGGGAAGTACAATGAGCAGTTCTTC. It yields the protein CSAIPSPGQGKYNEQFF.

This clonotype was found a few times. In DNA form, the CDR3 reads TGTGCCATCAGTGATAGGAGGGGTGGTGGTAATTCACCCCTCCACTTT. It is translated as CAISDRRGGGNSPLHF. This rearrangement joins TRBV10-3 to TRBJ1-6, with D perhaps matching TRBD1 (5 bases). CDR1 and CDR2 from the germline V gene are ENHRY and SYGVKD. The CDR3 loop spans 16 amino acids. The V gene lost 3 bases and the J gene lost 6 bases, with 15 bases spanning the gap.

This clonotype has ten or more counts. The rearrangement joins TRBV20-1 to TRBJ2-2; D may be TRBD2 (5 bases). V dropped 5 bases and J dropped 3 bases, with 10 bases sitting between them. This CDR3 spans 13 amino acids. The germline CDR1 and CDR2 sequences are DFQATT and SNEGSKA (reference sequence). The CDR3 DNA reads TGCAGTGCTTGGAGGTTGGACACCGGGGAGCTGTTTTTT. Amino acids: CSAWRLDTGELFF.

This clonotype appeared a few times. The chain links TRBV20-1 to TRBJ2-3, with 7 bases fitting TRBD1. The CDR3 is 14 amino acids. The V gene's germline CDR1 is DFQATT and CDR2 SNEGSKA (reference sequence). V lost 4 bases and J lost 3; bases outside the gene matches: 7. The CDR3 is CSATRQGATDTQYF. Here the CDR3 DNA reads TGCAGTGCTACCAGACAGGGAGCAACAGATACGCAGTATTTT.

CDR3 sequence reads: CASSQDWRERADTQYF. The CDR3 region has the DNA TGTGCCAGCAGCCAAGATTGGAGGGAGAGGGCAGATACGCAGTATTTT. The chain has TRBV4-2 and TRBJ2-3, with D possibly matching TRBD2 (6 bases). Germline V gene data show CDR1 as LGHNA and CDR2 as YNFKEQ. V gave up 0 bases and J gave up 4 bases, with 14 bases separating them. The CDR3 has 16 residues.

This clonotype was detected a few times. J is TRBJ2-5 and V is TRBV24-1; D might be TRBD2 (6 bases). Trimming stripped 4 bases from V and 3 bases from J, with 20 bases between. Germline CDR1 is KGHDR and CDR2 is SFDVKD. This CDR3 is 17 amino acids long. The CDR3 sequence is CATSDPSWAGREETQYF. In DNA form, the CDR3 reads TGTGCCACCAGTGACCCTTCCTGGGCGGGAAGGGAAGAGACCCAGTACTTC.

This clonotype was counted between two and nine times. V usage is TRBV3-1 and J usage is TRBJ2-2; a weak D match, TRBD2 (5 bases). This CDR3 is 13 amino acids long. Germline CDR1 and CDR2: LGHDT and YNNKEL (reference sequence). Trimming took off 5 bases at V and 7 bases at J, with 11 bases between the two ends. CDR3 DNA: TGTGCCAGCAGCGAGCGGTTAGACGGGGAGCTGTTTTTT. Encoded protein: CASSERLDGELFF.

This clonotype has just a few counts. This sequence joins TRBV5-1 and TRBJ2-5; the D gene is possibly TRBD2 (7 bases). With 0 bases removed from V and 5 bases from J, the gap between germline ends came to 11 bases. Germline loops: CDR1 SGHRS, CDR2 YFSETQ. The CDR3 is 14 amino acids. CDR3 sequence (DNA): TGCGCCAGCAGCTTGGTACAGGGAGGGGAGACCCAGTACTTC. Translation gives CASSLVQGGETQYF.

This chain connects TRBV29-1 to TRBJ1-3, with D unresolved. The CDR3 totals 12 residues. The germline V gene encodes CDR1 SQVTM and CDR2 ANQGSEA. V was shortened by 7 bases and J by 2 bases, with 9 bases between the two germline ends. The CDR3 coding sequence is TGCAGCGGCAAACTACCTGGAAACACCATATATTTT. Encoded protein: CSGKLPGNTIYF.

This clonotype is medium-sized. The chain carries TRBV5-1 and TRBJ1-2; 7 positions agree with TRBD1. Germline loops: CDR1 SGHRS, CDR2 YFSETQ. Losses at the gene ends were 4 bases for V and 3 bases for J; bases not matched to a gene: 12. The length of the CDR3 is 16 residues. CDR3 coding DNA: TGCGCCAGCAGCATCACACAGGGGTCAGGGGACTATGGCTACACCTTC. Translation: CASSITQGSGDYGYTF.

This clonotype appeared many times. At one of its ends the junction is not consistent with the germline gene, which may arise from a read error. The chain links TRBV5-1 to TRBJ2-1; D gene uncertain. Germline assignment: CDR1 SGHRS and CDR2 YFSETQ. The CDR3 loop spans 15 amino acids. This CDR3 is CASSLVSGSYNEQFF. Here the CDR3 DNA reads TGTGCCAGCAGCTTAGTTTCAGGTTCTTACAATGAGCAGTTCTTC.

The gene calls are TRBV6-2 or TRBV6-3 and TRBJ2-1; 10 bases fit TRBD2. Germline CDR1 and CDR2: MNHEY and SVGEGT. Losses at the gene ends were 0 bases for V and 2 bases for J; bases not matched to a gene: 4. The CDR3 loop spans 17 amino acids. CDR3: CASSYSKLAGTYNEQFF. CDR3 DNA sequence: TGTGCCAGCAGTTACTCGAAACTAGCGGGGACCTACAATGAGCAGTTCTTC.

This chain connects TRBV3-1 to TRBJ2-5, with 9 bases lining up with TRBD2. V was clipped by 0 bases and J by 6 bases; unmatched bases: 20. The CDR3 spans 20 residues. CDR1 and CDR2 (germline): LGHDT, YNNKEL (reference sequence). CDR3 region: CASSQDPGGRAPIRRKTQYF. The CDR3 coding sequence is TGTGCCAGCAGCCAAGATCCCGGCGGGAGGGCCCCCATAAGAAGAAAGACCCAGTACTTC.

This chain joins TRBV5-1 and TRBJ2-3; 7 bases match TRBD2. Trimming removed 4 bases from V and 6 bases from J; junction bases left unmatched: 14. Germline-derived CDR1 and CDR2 are SGHRS and YFSETQ. The CDR3 extends over 16 amino acids. The CDR3 here is CASSTLATGGFDTQYF. Here the CDR3 DNA reads TGCGCCAGCAGCACCCTGGCTACGGGAGGCTTCGATACGCAGTATTTT.

The chain has TRBV15 and TRBJ1-5; 7 positions agree with TRBD1. Germline trimming cut 3 bases from V and 9 bases from J; bases unmatched to any gene: 8. Germline loops: CDR1 LNHNV, CDR2 YYDKDF (reference sequence). The CDR3 runs to 14 residues. CDR3 DNA sequence: TGTGCCACCAGCAGTAGGACAGGCGATCGGCCCCAGCATTTT. It yields the protein CATSSRTGDRPQHF. The full variable domain, rest sourced from reference TRBV15 and TRBJ1-5, is DAMVIQNPRYQVTQFGKPVTLSCSQTLNHNVMYWYQQKSSQAPKLLFHYYDKDFNNEADTPDNFQSRRPNTSFCFLDIRSPGLGDTAMYLCATSSRTGDRPQHFGDGTRLSIL.

The gene calls are TRBV3-1 and TRBJ2-2, with TRBD2 identical over 8 bases. Germline loops: CDR1 LGHDT, CDR2 YNNKEL (reference sequence). This CDR3 comprises 16 residues. V was pared by 3 bases and J by 2 bases, with 5 bases of the junction left unmatched. This chain's CDR3 is CASSHHGRVNTGELFF. The CDR3, as DNA: TGTGCCAGCAGCCATCACGGGAGGGTTAACACCGGGGAGCTGTTTTTT.

This clonotype was picked up many times. This chain's CDR3 is CASSLTGEETQYF. CDR3 bases: TGCGCCAGCAGCTTAACGGGAGAGGAGACCCAGTACTTC. The chain is built from TRBV5-1 and TRBJ2-5, with D possibly being TRBD2 (6 bases). Per the germline V gene, CDR1 is SGHRS and CDR2 is YFSETQ. Between the trimmed V and J ends, which lost 2 bases and 5 bases, there was a span of 10 bases. The CDR3 spans 13 residues.